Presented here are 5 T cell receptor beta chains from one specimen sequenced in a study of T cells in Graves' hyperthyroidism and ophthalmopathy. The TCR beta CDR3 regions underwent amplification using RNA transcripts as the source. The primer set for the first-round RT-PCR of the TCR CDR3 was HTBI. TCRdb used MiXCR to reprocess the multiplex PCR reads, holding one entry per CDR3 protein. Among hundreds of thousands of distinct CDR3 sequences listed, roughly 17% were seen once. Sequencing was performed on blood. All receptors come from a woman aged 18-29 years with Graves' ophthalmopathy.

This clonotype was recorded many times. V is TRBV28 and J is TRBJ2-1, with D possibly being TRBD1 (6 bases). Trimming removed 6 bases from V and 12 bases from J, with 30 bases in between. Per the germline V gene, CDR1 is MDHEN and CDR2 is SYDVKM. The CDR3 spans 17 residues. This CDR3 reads CASRSKQGSLGYVGQFF. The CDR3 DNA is TGTGCCAGCAGATCGAAACAGGGTTCCCTGGGGTACGTCGGGCAGTTCTTC.

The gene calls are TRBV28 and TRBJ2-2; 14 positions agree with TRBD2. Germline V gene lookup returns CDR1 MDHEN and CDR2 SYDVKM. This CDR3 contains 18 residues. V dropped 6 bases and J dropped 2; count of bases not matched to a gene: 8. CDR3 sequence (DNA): TGTGCCAGCAGCCCCTCGGGACTAGCGGGGGTAAACACCGGGGAGCTGTTTTTT. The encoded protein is CASSPSGLAGVNTGELFF.

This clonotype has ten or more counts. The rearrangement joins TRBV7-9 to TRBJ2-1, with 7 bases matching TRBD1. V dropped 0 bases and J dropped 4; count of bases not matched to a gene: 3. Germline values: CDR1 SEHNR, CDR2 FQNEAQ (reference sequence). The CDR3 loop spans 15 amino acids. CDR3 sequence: CASSLAVGQYNEQFF. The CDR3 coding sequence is TGTGCCAGCAGCTTAGCCGTGGGACAGTACAATGAGCAGTTCTTC.

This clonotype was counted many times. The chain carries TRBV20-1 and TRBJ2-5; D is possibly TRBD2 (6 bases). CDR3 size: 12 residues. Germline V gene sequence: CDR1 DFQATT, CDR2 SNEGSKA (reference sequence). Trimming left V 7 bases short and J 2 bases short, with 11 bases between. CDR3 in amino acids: CSGSGPQETQYF. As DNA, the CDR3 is TGCAGTGGTAGCGGACCTCAAGAGACCCAGTACTTC.

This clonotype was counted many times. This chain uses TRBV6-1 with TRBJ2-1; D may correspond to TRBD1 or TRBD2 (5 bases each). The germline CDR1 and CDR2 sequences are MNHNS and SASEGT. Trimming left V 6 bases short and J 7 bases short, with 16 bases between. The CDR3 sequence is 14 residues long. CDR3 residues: CASSNLWDPNEQFF. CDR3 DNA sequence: TGTGCCAGCAGCAACCTCTGGGACCCGAATGAGCAGTTCTTC.